This T cell receptor beta chain stems from a study of T cell changes during pregnancy in multiple sclerosis. This clone was observed a few times. CDR1 is GTSNPN, CDR2 SVGIG, per germline (reference sequence). The V gene lost 4 bases and the J gene lost 7 bases, with 17 bases spanning the gap. This CDR3 spans 13 amino acids. The repertoire was sequenced with immunoSEQ multiplex PCR; TCRdb's copy has only in-frame clones and lacks some. The repertoire holds fewer than 50,000 clones, with around nine tenths as singletons. This chain uses TRBV30 with TRBJ2-7; possibly TRBD2 for D (6 bases). Sequences were derived from CD8+ T cells from peripheral blood mononuclear cells, sampled in the third trimester of pregnancy. The sequence was obtained from a female donor with multiple sclerosis, enrolled in a pregnancy study. The CDR3 DNA reads TGTGCCTGGAATTATGGGGGGATACGAGAGCAGTACTTC. It is translated as CAWNYGGIREQYF.